This T cell receptor (beta chain) was captured by sequencing in a study of blood T cell repertoires in COVID-19. Study context: Both acute and convalescent COVID-19 samples were obtained from the United States, Italy and Spain. PBMCs, B-cell-depleted T cells, or T cells were the source of the cDNA or gDNA that made up the material.

As processed by the authors: By means of reference gene primer amplification, nucleated cell counts were estimated. Clones were sequenced by immunoSEQ multiplex PCR, and TCRdb holds only the in-frame ones, with some missing. The DNA gave D and trimming, while V, J and clone size come from that table. Of 90,000 to 150,000 clones listed, around 85% were seen once; the top ten hold 3% to 5%. Trimming took off 10 bases at V and 3 bases at J, with 13 bases between the two ends. In germline, CDR1 is LNHDA, CDR2 SQIVND (reference sequence). The CDR3 extends over 13 amino acids. This clonotype was sampled from a man aged 55 to 70 with acute or convalescent COVID-19. The sequenced material came from peripheral blood. The chain has TRBV19 and TRBJ1-5, with D tentatively TRBD1 (5 bases). This CDR3 reads CATAVQDNQPQHF. CDR3 sequence (DNA): TGTGCCACCGCGGTACAGGACAATCAGCCCCAGCATTTT.